This T cell receptor beta chain was obtained from a study of CD8+CD57+ T cells in acquired aplastic anemia. Study-level background: Sorted CD4+ and CD8+ cells yielded DNA averaging around 3 ug.

Previously, flow cytometry had revealed CD8+CD57+ cell expansion in the patients chosen for sequencing. Template material for TCR beta VDJ and CDR3 profiling consisted of genomic DNA. TCRdb passed the reads through MiXCR, listing each CDR3 protein once. The data contain a few hundred thousand distinct CDR3 sequences, approximately 82% of them singletons. The CDR3 runs to 18 residues. J lost 2 bases, V lost 2 bases, and 12 bases had no gene match. Germline V lookup: CDR1 SGDLS, CDR2 YYNGEE. Comment on this clonotype: What it binds is not known.

Findings and caveats of the study: No significant patient-versus-control difference appeared in CD8+ Simpson's diversity. Overlap between patients and controls comprised twenty-nine CD8+ CDR3 sequences.

The chain uses TRBV9 and TRBJ2-7, with TRBD2 identical over 11 bases. This sequence originates from a human donor with aplastic anemia. The source material was sorted CD4+, CD8+, or CD8+CD57+ T cells (not recorded which) from PBMCs. In DNA form, the CDR3 reads TGTGCCAGCAGCGTCCCCTTAGCGGGGGGGTCCGAGACCTACGAGCAGTACGTC. It codes for CASSVPLAGGSETYEQYV.